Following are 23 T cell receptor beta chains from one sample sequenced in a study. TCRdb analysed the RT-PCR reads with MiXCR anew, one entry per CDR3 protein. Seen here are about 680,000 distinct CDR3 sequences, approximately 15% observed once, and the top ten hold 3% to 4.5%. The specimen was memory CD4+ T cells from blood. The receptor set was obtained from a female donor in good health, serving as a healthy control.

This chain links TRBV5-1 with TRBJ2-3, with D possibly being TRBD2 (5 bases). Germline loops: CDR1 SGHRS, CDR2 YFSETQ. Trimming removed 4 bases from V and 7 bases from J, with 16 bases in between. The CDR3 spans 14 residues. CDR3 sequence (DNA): TGCGCCAGCAGCCCTACGACCCCGGGATATACGCAGTATTTT. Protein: CASSPTTPGYTQYF.

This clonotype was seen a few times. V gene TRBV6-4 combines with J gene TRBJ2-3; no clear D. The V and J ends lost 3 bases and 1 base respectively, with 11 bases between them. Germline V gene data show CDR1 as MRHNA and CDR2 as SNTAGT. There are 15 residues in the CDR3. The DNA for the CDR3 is TGTGCCAGCAGTGAGCGGTGGTTGGGCACAGATACGCAGTATTTT. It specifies CASSERWLGTDTQYF.

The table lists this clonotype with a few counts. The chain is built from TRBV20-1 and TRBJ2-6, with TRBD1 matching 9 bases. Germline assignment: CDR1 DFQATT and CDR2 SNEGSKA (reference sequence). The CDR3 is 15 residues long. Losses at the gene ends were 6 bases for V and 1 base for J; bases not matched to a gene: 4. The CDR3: CSARTGESGANVLTF. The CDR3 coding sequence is TGCAGTGCCAGGACAGGGGAGTCTGGGGCCAACGTCCTGACTTTC.

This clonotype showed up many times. The CDR3 sequence is CSAPKTHLGSSNEQFF. The CDR3 DNA follows: TGCAGTGCGCCTAAAACCCACCTAGGCTCCAGCAATGAGCAGTTCTTC. The chain uses TRBV20-1 and TRBJ2-1, with D unresolved. This CDR3 is 16 amino acids long. Trimming pared 6 bases from V and 6 bases from J, leaving 24 bases between. Germline loops: CDR1 DFQATT, CDR2 SNEGSKA (reference sequence).

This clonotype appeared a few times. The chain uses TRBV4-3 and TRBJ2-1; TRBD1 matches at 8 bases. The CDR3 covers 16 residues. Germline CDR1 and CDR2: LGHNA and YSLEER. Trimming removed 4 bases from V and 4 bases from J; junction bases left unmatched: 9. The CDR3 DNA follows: TGCGCCAGCAGCCGGAAACAGGGGGACGGTTACAATGAGCAGTTCTTC. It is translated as CASSRKQGDGYNEQFF.

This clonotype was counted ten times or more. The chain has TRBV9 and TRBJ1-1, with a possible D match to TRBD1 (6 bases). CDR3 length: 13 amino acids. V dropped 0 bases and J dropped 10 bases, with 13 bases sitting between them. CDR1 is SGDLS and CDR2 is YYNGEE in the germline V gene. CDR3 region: CASSVAGVTVAFF. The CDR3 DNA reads TGTGCCAGCAGCGTAGCAGGGGTGACGGTAGCTTTCTTT.

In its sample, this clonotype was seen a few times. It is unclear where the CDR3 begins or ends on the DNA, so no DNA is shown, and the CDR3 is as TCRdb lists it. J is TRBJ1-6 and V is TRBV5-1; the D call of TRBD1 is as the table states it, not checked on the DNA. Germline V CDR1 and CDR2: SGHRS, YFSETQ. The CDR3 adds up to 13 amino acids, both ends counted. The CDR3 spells CASSLFGQGAVDF.

The CDR3, as DNA: TGTGCCAGCAGTCTCTTACTAGCGGGCTCCTACAATGAGCAGTTCTTC. This sequence encodes CASSLLLAGSYNEQFF. This rearrangement joins TRBV28 to TRBJ2-1; TRBD2 aligns across 9 bases. V lost 5 bases and J lost 0; bases outside the gene matches: 5. Germline V gene data show CDR1 as MDHEN and CDR2 as SYDVKM. The CDR3 consists of 16 residues.

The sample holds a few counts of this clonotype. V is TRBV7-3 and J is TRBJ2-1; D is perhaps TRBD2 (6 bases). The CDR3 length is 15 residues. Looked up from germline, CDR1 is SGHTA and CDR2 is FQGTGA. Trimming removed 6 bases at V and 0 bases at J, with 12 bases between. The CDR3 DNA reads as TGTGCCAGCAGTTCTGACGGGGGCTCCTACAATGAGCAGTTCTTC. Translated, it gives CASSSDGGSYNEQFF.

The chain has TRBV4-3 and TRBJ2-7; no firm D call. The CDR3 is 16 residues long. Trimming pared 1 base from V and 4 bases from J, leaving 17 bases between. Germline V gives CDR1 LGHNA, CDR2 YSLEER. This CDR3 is CASSQAGLLGNYEQYF. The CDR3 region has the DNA TGCGCCAGCAGCCAAGCTGGCTTACTGGGGAATTACGAGCAGTACTTC.

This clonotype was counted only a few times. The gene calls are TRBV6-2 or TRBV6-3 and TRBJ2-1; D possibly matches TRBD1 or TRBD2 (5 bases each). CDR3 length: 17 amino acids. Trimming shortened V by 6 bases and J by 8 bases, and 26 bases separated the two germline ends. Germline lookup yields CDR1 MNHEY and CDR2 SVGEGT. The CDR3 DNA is TGTGCCAGCAGCCCCCCTGGGGACCCCACTCGCCGCGATGAGCAGTTCTTC. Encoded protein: CASSPPGDPTRRDEQFF.

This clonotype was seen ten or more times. The DNA of the CDR3 is TGCAGTCCCTTTAGAGGGAGAAGTGACATTCAGTACTTC. It encodes CSPFRGRSDIQYF. This chain links TRBV20-1 with TRBJ2-4; a weak D match, TRBD2 (5 bases). Germline V gene data show CDR1 as DFQATT and CDR2 as SNEGSKA (reference sequence). The CDR3 runs to 13 residues. Deletions cut 8 bases from V and 8 bases from J, with 19 bases between.

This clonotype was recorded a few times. CDR3 sequence: CASRGQSSGANVLTF. The DNA of the CDR3 is TGTGCCAGCAGGGGACAGTCCTCTGGGGCCAACGTCCTGACTTTC. This chain joins TRBV7-9 and TRBJ2-6; 7 bases are a match to TRBD1. After removal of 6 bases from V and 0 bases from J, the junction contained 2 bases not matched to a gene. The germline V gene encodes CDR1 SEHNR and CDR2 FQNEAQ (reference sequence). The CDR3 totals 15 residues.

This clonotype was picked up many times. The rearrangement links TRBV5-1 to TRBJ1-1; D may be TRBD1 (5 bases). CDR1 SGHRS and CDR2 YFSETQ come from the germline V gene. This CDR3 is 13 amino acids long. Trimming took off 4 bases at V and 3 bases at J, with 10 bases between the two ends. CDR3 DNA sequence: TGCGCCAGCAGCATAGGGGAGTACACTGAAGCTTTCTTT. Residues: CASSIGEYTEAFF.

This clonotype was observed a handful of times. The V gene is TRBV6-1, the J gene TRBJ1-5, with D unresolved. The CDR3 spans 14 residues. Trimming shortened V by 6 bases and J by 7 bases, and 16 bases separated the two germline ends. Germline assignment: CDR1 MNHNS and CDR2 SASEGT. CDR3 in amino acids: CASSTSTVIQPQHF. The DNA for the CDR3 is TGTGCCAGCAGCACTTCGACGGTAATCCAGCCCCAGCATTTT.

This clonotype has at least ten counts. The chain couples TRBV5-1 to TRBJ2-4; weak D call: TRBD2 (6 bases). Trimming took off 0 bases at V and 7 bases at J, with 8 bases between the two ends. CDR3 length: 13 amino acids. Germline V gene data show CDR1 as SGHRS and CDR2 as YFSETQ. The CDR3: CASSLVRGNIQYF. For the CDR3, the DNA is TGCGCCAGCAGCTTGGTCCGGGGGAACATTCAGTACTTC.

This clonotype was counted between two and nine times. CDR3 sequence: CASSQDRGGAGNTIYF. The CDR3 DNA follows: TGCGCCAGCAGCCAAGATCGTGGGGGTGCTGGAAACACCATATATTTT. The chain recombines TRBV4-3 with TRBJ1-3, with D possibly being TRBD1 (5 bases). V was cut by 0 bases and J by 2 bases, with 11 bases left in between. The CDR3 has 16 residues. The germline gives CDR1 LGHNA, CDR2 YSLEER.

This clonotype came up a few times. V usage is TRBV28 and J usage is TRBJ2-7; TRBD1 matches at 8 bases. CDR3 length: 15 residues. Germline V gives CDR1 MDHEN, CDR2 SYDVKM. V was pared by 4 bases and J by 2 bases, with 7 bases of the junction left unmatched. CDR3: CASSSTGVRTYEQYF. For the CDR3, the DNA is TGTGCCAGCAGTTCGACAGGGGTCAGAACCTACGAGCAGTACTTC. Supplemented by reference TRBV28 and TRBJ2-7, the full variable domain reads DVKVTQSSRYLVKRTGEKVFLECVQDMDHENMFWYRQDPGLGLRLIYFSYDVKMKEKGDIPEGYSVSREKKERFSLILESASTNQTSMYLCASSSTGVRTYEQYFGPGTRLTVT.

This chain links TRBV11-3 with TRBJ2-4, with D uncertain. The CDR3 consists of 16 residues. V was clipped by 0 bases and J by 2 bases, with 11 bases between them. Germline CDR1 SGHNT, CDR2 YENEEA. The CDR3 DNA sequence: TGTGCCAGCAGCTTAGAGAGCAGGCCGTCCAAAAACATTCAGTACTTC. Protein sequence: CASSLESRPSKNIQYF.

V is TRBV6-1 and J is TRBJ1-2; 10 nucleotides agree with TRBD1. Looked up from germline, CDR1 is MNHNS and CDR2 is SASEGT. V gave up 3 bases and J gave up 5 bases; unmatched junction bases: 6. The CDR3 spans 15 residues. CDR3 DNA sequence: TGTGCCAGCAGTGACCGGGACAGGGGAGGTTATGGCTACACCTTC. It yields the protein CASSDRDRGGYGYTF.

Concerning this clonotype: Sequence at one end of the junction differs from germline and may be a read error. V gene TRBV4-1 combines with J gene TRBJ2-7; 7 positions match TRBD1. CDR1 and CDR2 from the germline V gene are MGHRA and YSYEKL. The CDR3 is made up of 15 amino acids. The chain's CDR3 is CASSQVATGRYGQYF. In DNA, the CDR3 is TGCGCCAGCAGCCAAGTTGCGACAGGGCGATACGGGCAGTACTTC.

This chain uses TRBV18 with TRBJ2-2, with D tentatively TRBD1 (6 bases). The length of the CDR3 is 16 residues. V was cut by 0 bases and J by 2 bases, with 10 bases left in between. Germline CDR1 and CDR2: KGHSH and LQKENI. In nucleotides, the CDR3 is TGTGCCAGCTCACCACCACAGGGACCAAACACCGGGGAGCTGTTTTTT. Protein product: CASSPPQGPNTGELFF.

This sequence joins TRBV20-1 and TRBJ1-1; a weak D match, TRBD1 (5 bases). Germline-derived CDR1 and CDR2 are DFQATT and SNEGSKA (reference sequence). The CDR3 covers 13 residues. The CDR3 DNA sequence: TGCAGCCGAATTGGTCGGGGGGACACTGAAGCTTTCTTT. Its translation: CSRIGRGDTEAFF.